Listed here is a single T cell receptor (beta chain). These data are taken from a study of blood T cell repertoires in COVID-19. V was trimmed by 3 bases and J by 8 bases, leaving 16 bases between them. The CDR3 extends over 14 amino acids. Germline CDR1 and CDR2: SNHLY and FYNNEI. Here immunoSEQ multiplex PCR was the method, and the copy in TCRdb shows in-frame clones only, minus some. The sample has about 240,000 clones, about four fifths seen once. The chain employs TRBV2 and TRBJ1-2, with D hard to call. Specimen: peripheral blood. The TCR sequence derives from a woman of 80 years or more with acute or convalescent COVID-19. The CDR3 sequence is CASSELWEMRGYTF. The CDR3 DNA is TGTGCCAGCAGTGAGCTATGGGAGATGCGGGGCTACACCTTC.